Listed below are T cell receptor beta chains from one sample, sequenced in a study of T-cell memory formation after mild COVID-19. MiXCR, run by TCRdb on the 5' RACE reads, gives a single entry per CDR3 protein. Counted here are 350,000 or so distinct CDR3 sequences, 20% to 25% occurring once; the ten biggest clones make up roughly 23%. The material sequenced was PBMCs or a T cell subset sorted from them (not recorded which). The receptors shown here come from a man aged 18 to 29 who had mild COVID-19 (a few samples of this study predate the infection). Cell type and time point are not known. The CDR3 runs from the conserved cysteine through the conserved F or W. The order of the fields is clone size, D gene, V gene, J gene, CDR3 protein, CDR3 DNA. A D gene is named only where the DNA matches it firmly. A row's size may be missing; if present it is once, few, many or a size class.

few,-,TRBV5-1,TRBJ2-3,CASSGQQRGADTQYF,TGCGCCAGCAGCGGACAGCAACGTGGCGCAGATACGCAGTATTTT
few,-,TRBV5-1,TRBJ2-3,CASSLVGLKFTDTQYF,TGCGCCAGCAGCTTGGTAGGACTAAAGTTCACAGATACGCAGTATTTT
-,-,TRBV30,TRBJ2-3,CAWSVQGTDTQYF,TGTGCCTGGAGTGTACAGGGCACAGATACGCAGTATTTT
-,-,TRBV5-1,TRBJ2-2,CASSQETNTGELFF,TGCGCCAGCAGTCAGGAGACGAACACCGGGGAGCTGTTTTTT
-,-,TRBV27,TRBJ2-6,CASSGVTGANVLTF,TGTGCCAGCAGCGGGGTTACTGGGGCCAACGTCCTGACTTTC
-,TRBD1,TRBV5-1,TRBJ2-7,CASSTRDRVYEQYF,TGCGCCAGCAGCACCCGGGACAGGGTTTATGAGCAGTACTTC
-,TRBD2,TRBV7-3,TRBJ2-3,CASSLRTSGGPTDTQYF,TGTGCCAGCAGCCTACGGACTAGCGGGGGCCCCACAGATACGCAGTATTTT
-,TRBD1,TRBV6-2/TRBV6-3,TRBJ1-5,CASSYTPGGNQPQHF,TGTGCCAGCAGTTACACTCCAGGGGGAAATCAGCCCCAGCATTTT
-,-,TRBV7-2,TRBJ1-2,CASSLVTNYGYTF,TGTGCCAGCAGCTTAGTAACTAACTATGGCTACACCTTC
many,TRBD2,TRBV5-1,TRBJ2-1,CASSSGGPYNEQFF,TGCGCCAGCTCAAGCGGGGGACCCTACAATGAGCAGTTCTTC
-,-,TRBV7-2,TRBJ2-2,CASSSGTPGELFF,TGTGCCAGCAGCTCTGGGACGCCCGGGGAGCTGTTTTTT
-,-,TRBV19,TRBJ1-2,CASSLPGFLNYGYTF,TGTGCCAGTAGTCTCCCAGGGTTTTTGAACTATGGCTACACCTTC
-,TRBD1,TRBV7-9,TRBJ1-4,CASRSTGLGTNEKLFF,TGTGCCAGCAGATCGACAGGGTTAGGAACTAATGAAAAACTGTTTTTT
-,TRBD2,TRBV9,TRBJ2-2,CASNGPGLAGAYTGELFF,TGTGCCAGCAACGGACCCGGACTAGCGGGGGCCTACACCGGGGAGCTGTTTTTT
-,-,TRBV7-2,TRBJ2-1,CASSWTSGSYNEQFF,TGTGCCAGCAGCTGGACATCGGGGTCCTACAATGAGCAGTTCTTC
many,-,TRBV28,TRBJ2-2,CASGGQPGELFF,TGTGCCAGCGGAGGACAGCCCGGGGAGCTGTTTTTT
-,-,TRBV4-2,TRBJ2-3,CASSQDGGGGTDTQYF,TGTGCCAGCAGCCAAGATGGTGGCGGGGGCACAGATACGCAGTATTTT
-,-,TRBV3-1,TRBJ2-2,CASSQRPPGIGELFF,TGTGCCAGCAGCCAGCGCCCCCCGGGGATTGGGGAGCTGTTTTTT
-,-,TRBV7-2,TRBJ2-2,CASSLVDLITGELFF,TGTGCCAGCAGCTTAGTCGATTTGATCACCGGGGAGCTGTTTTTT
few,TRBD1,TRBV7-9,TRBJ2-5,CASSLRGTGVPWQETQYF,TGTGCCAGCAGCTTAAGGGGGACAGGGGTTCCGTGGCAAGAGACCCAGTACTTC
few,TRBD1,TRBV10-3,TRBJ2-7,CAISGGQLISYEQYF,TGTGCCATCAGTGGGGGACAGTTAATCTCCTACGAGCAGTACTTC
few,-,TRBV12-3/TRBV12-4,TRBJ1-3,CASSSGMSGNTIYF,TGTGCCAGCAGTTCAGGGATGTCTGGAAACACCATATATTTT
-,TRBD1,TRBV9,TRBJ1-4,CASSVGATGGEKLFF,TGTGCCAGCAGCGTAGGGGCGACAGGGGGTGAAAAACTGTTTTTT
few,-,TRBV10-3,TRBJ1-5,CATLRGSGEGNQPQHF,TGTGCCACCCTGCGGGGTAGTGGAGAGGGCAATCAGCCCCAGCATTTT
few,TRBD1,TRBV24-1,TRBJ1-2,CATSDLPMGTGQNYGYTF,TGTGCCACCAGTGATTTGCCTATGGGGACAGGGCAAAACTATGGCTACACCTTC